This T cell receptor (beta chain) was profiled in a study of blood T cell repertoires in COVID-19. Clones were read by immunoSEQ multiplex PCR, and TCRdb kept only the in-frame ones, dropping some. The table lists about 400,000 clones, 70% to 90% of them singletons. The CDR3 spans 13 residues. Germline loops: CDR1 SNHLY, CDR2 FYNNEI. Trimming removed 6 bases from V and 7 bases from J; junction bases left unmatched: 3. What was sequenced was peripheral blood. The clonotype comes from an older woman with COVID-19, enrolled during active disease. The chain employs TRBV2 and TRBJ2-2; 9 positions agree with TRBD1. The CDR3, as DNA: TGTGCCAGCAGGGGACAGGGAATCGGGGAGCTGTTTTTT. Protein product: CASRGQGIGELFF.